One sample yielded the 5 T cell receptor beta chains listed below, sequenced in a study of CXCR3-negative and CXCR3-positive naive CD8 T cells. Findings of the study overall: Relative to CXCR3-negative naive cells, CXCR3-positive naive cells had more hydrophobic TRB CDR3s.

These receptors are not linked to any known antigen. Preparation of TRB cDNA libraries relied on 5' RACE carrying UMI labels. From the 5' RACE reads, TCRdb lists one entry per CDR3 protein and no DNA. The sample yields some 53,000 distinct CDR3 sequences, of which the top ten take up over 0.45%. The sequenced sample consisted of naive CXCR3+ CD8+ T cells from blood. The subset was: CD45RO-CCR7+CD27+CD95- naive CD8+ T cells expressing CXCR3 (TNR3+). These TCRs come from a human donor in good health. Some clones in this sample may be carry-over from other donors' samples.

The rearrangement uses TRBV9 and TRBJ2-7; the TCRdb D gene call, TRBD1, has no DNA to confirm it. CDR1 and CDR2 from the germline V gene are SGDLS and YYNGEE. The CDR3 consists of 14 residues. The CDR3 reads CASSAGTGGYEQYF. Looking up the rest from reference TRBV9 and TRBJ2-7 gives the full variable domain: DSGVTQTPKHLITATGQRVTLRCSPRSGDLSVYWYQQSLDQGLQFLIQYYNGEERAKGNILERFSAQQFPDLHSELNLSSLELGDSALYFCASSAGTGGYEQYFGPGTRLTVT.

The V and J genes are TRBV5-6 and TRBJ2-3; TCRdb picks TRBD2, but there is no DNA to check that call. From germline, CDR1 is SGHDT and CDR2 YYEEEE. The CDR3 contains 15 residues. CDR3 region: CASSLLAGDTDTQYF.

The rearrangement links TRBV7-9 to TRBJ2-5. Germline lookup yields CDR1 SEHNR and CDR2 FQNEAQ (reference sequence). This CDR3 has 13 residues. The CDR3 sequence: CASSLPHSGTQYF.

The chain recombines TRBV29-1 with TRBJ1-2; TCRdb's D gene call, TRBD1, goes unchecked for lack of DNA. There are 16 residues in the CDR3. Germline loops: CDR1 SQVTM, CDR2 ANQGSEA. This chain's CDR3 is CSVVSFSGTGNYGYTF.

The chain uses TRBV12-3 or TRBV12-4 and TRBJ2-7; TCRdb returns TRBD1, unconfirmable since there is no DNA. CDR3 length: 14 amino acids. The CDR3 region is CASSSGYGAYEQYF.